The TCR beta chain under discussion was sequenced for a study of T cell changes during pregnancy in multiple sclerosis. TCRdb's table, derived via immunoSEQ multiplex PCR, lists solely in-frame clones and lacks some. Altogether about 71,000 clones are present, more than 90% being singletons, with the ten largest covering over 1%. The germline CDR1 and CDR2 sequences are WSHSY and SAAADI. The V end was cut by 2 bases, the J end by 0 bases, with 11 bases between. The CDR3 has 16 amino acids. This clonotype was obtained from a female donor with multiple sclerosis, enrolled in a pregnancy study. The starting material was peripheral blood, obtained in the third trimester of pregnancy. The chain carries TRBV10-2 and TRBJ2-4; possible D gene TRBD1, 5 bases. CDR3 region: CASSEQGSLAKNIQYF. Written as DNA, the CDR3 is TGCGCCAGCAGTGAGCAGGGCAGCCTAGCCAAAAACATTCAGTACTTC.